The following is a TCR beta chain sequence with its context. Deletions cut 0 bases from V and 3 bases from J, with 8 bases between. The CDR3 is 14 residues long. The germline V gene encodes CDR1 GTSNPN and CDR2 SVGIG (reference sequence). Data came from immunoSEQ multiplex PCR; TCRdb stores just in-frame clones and leaves some out. The sample has hundreds of thousands of clones, 70% to 80% seen once; the top ten hold roughly 13%. The record originates from a study of shared clonotypes between healthy human individuals. Material for sequencing was PBMCs. The chain recombines TRBV30 with TRBJ2-2; D might be TRBD2 (5 bases). The TCR originated in a woman aged 35 to 49 in good health. Some clones in this sample may be carry-over from other donors' samples. The CDR3 DNA reads as TGTGCCTGGAGTGTGAGGCGGGACACCGGGGAGCTGTTTTTT. Translating it yields CAWSVRRDTGELFF. Together with reference TRBV30 and TRBJ2-2, the CDR3 gives the full variable domain: SQTIHQWPATLVQPVGSPLSLECTVEGTSNPNLYWYRQAAGRGLQLLFYSVGIGQISSEVPQNLSASRPQDRQFILSSKKLLLSDSGFYLCAWSVRRDTGELFFGEGSRLTVL.